This TCR beta chain came from a study of early T cells in non-severe SARS-CoV-2 infection. MiXCR was run by TCRdb on the 5' RACE reads, yielding one entry per CDR3 protein. The sample has tens of thousands of distinct CDR3 sequences, 9% to 15% seen once. Germline V gives CDR1 SGHRS, CDR2 YFSETQ. The CDR3 is made up of 16 amino acids. Trimming took 0 bases from V and 2 from J; bases not matched to a gene: 7. Sample: whole blood, taken at baseline. J is TRBJ2-7 and V is TRBV5-1, with 8 bases matching TRBD2. The receptor was derived from an adult who was a healthcare worker with PCR-confirmed SARS-CoV-2 infection or an uninfected control (not recorded which). The donor label of this sample is uncertain. The CDR3 nucleotides read TGCGCCAGCAGCTTGGCGAGCGTGCGGGGGGCCTACGAGCAGTACTTC. Amino acid sequence: CASSLASVRGAYEQYF.